The 11 T cell receptor beta chains listed next were all sequenced from one sample in a study of CD8 T cells in ankylosing spondylitis (dated by TCRdb to the late 2010s). No antigen has been assigned to these receptors. Points the paper makes about the study in general: Blood from ankylosing spondylitis patients appeared to be characterized by a TCR beta motif made up of several highly homologous amino acid variants.

Library prep was done by 5' RACE. The listed sequencing device is Illumina HiSeq 2500. TCRdb passed the public sequencing reads through fastp at Q25 and MiXCR, retaining productive beta sequences. Here each entry gathers all rows of one CDR3 protein and keeps the most common genes and DNA. The table for this sample lists under 450,000 distinct CDR3 sequences; 15% to 20% of them were counted only once. Approximately 1% of the sample rests with the top ten. The sequencing sample was made of blood, either unsorted or a sorted T cell fraction (not recorded which). These receptors all come from a male donor with ankylosing spondylitis.

In its sample, this clonotype was seen many times. The chain employs TRBV12-3 or TRBV12-4 and TRBJ1-1; a weak D match, TRBD1 (5 bases). This CDR3 has 12 residues. V lost 5 bases and J 7 bases, leaving 11 bases between the germline ends. CDR3 residues: CASSRGSDEAFF. The CDR3 coding sequence is TGTGCCAGCAGTAGGGGTTCCGATGAAGCTTTCTTT.

The chain recombines TRBV5-1 with TRBJ2-5; D may match TRBD1 or TRBD2 (5 bases each). Germline CDR1 SGHRS, CDR2 YFSETQ. The V gene lost 2 bases and the J gene lost 4 bases, with 12 bases spanning the gap. The length of the CDR3 is 14 residues. CDR3 coding DNA: TGCGCCAGCAGCTTCCAGGGAGCAGGAGAGACCCAGTACTTC. Translating gives CASSFQGAGETQYF.

The chain uses TRBV6-5 and TRBJ2-7, with 9 positions matching TRBD1. J lost 3 bases, V lost 4 bases, and 7 bases had no gene match. Germline assignment: CDR1 MNHEY and CDR2 SVGAGI. This CDR3 has 15 amino acids. This CDR3 reads CASSLYPGQGYEQYF. The CDR3 coding sequence is TGTGCCAGCAGTTTATACCCGGGACAGGGCTACGAGCAGTACTTC.

This clonotype was counted a few times. The V gene is TRBV20-1, the J gene TRBJ1-5; D not resolved. V gave up 7 bases and J gave up 1 base, with 8 bases separating them. CDR3 length: 12 residues. Germline values: CDR1 DFQATT, CDR2 SNEGSKA (reference sequence). The CDR3 region has the DNA TGCAGTGTCCGACGGAGCAATCAGCCCCAGCATTTT. As protein: CSVRRSNQPQHF.

This clonotype has just a few counts. The chain uses TRBV19 and TRBJ1-5; possible D gene TRBD1, 5 bases. In germline, CDR1 is LNHDA, CDR2 SQIVND (reference sequence). The CDR3 has 13 residues. Trimming left V 3 bases short and J 7 bases short, with 10 bases between. The CDR3 DNA sequence: TGTGCCAGTAGTATTGACTGGGGGCAGCCCCAGCATTTT. This gives the protein CASSIDWGQPQHF.

The chain is built from TRBV7-9 and TRBJ1-3; possibly TRBD1 for D (6 bases). CDR1 SEHNR and CDR2 FQNEAQ come from the germline V gene (reference sequence). This CDR3 is 15 amino acids long. V lost 2 bases, J lost 0 bases, and 8 bases lay in between. The CDR3: CASSLHRDSGNTIYF. The CDR3 DNA follows: TGTGCCAGCAGCTTACACAGGGACTCTGGAAACACCATATATTTT.

The CDR3 bases are TGCAGCTCCCGCCGACAGGGGGCCTACAATGAGCAGTTCTTC. Its translation is CSSRRQGAYNEQFF. The chain uses TRBV29-1 and TRBJ2-1; TRBD1 matches at 9 bases. V was pared by 8 bases and J by 2 bases, with 7 bases of the junction left unmatched. The germline gives CDR1 SQVTM, CDR2 ANQGSEA. The length of the CDR3 is 14 residues.

Worth noting for this clonotype: A read error may account for a junction end that differs from germline. The chain is built from TRBV4-3 and TRBJ2-7, with TRBD2 as a possible D gene (5 bases). The CDR3 is made up of 15 amino acids. Germline V gene lookup returns CDR1 LGHNA and CDR2 YSLEER. The CDR3 region is CASSVDWTSTYELYF. In DNA, the CDR3 is TGCGCCAGCAGCGTGGACTGGACTTCGACCTACGAGCTGTACTTC.

This clonotype has a handful of counts. The J gene is TRBJ2-3, the V gene TRBV5-1; D ambiguous. The V gene's germline CDR1 is SGHRS and CDR2 YFSETQ. CDR3 size: 15 residues. The V end lost 0 bases, the J end lost 2 bases, and 10 bases lay between the germline ends. CDR3 sequence reads: CASSLEVKDTDTQYF. CDR3 nucleotide sequence: TGCGCCAGCAGCTTGGAAGTCAAGGACACAGATACGCAGTATTTT.

This clonotype has a handful of counts. V usage is TRBV6-5 and J usage is TRBJ1-1; D remains unclear. Deletions cut 6 bases from V and 1 base from J, with 6 bases between. This CDR3 has 12 amino acids. Germline assignment: CDR1 MNHEY and CDR2 SVGAGI. The DNA of the CDR3 is TGTGCCAGCAGCGAGGGGAACACTGAAGCTTTCTTT. Its protein product is CASSEGNTEAFF.

This rearrangement joins TRBV7-3 to TRBJ2-2; D call uncertain. CDR3 length equals 8 residues. V gave up 9 bases and J gave up 8 bases, with 1 base separating them. Looked up from germline, CDR1 is SGHTA and CDR2 is FQGTGA. The CDR3 spells CASGELFF. CDR3 coding DNA: TGTGCCAGTGGGGAGCTGTTTTTT.